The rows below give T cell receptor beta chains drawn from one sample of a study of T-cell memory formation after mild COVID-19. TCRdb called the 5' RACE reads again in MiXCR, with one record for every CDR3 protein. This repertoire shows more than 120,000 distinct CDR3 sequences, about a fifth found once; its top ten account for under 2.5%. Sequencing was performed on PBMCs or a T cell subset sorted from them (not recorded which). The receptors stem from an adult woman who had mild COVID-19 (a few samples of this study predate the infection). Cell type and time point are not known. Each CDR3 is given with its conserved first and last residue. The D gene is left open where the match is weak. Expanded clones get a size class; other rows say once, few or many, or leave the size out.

TGTGCCAGCAGGCGGATCTCTGGGGCCAACGTCCTGACTTTC	CASRRISGANVLTF	few	TRBJ2-6	NA	TRBV2
TGTGCCAGCAGTTCAAAGGACGGTTATGGCTACACCTTC	CASSSKDGYGYTF	NA	TRBJ1-2	NA	TRBV6-6
TGCAGTGCTAGACGTCAGGCGGGGAACACTGAAGCTTTCTTT	CSARRQAGNTEAFF	NA	TRBJ1-1	NA	TRBV20-1
TGTGCCAGCAGCCTGACAGGGGTTGGGGCCAACGTCCTGACTTTC	CASSLTGVGANVLTF	NA	TRBJ2-6	TRBD1	TRBV6-5
TGTGCCAGCAGCTTAGATGTGGGGGGAACAGATACGCAGTATTTT	CASSLDVGGTDTQYF	NA	TRBJ2-3	NA	TRBV7-6
TGTGCCAGCAGCCGGGGGACTAGCGGGGGGTTCAACGAGCAGTACTTC	CASSRGTSGGFNEQYF	NA	TRBJ2-7	TRBD2	TRBV7-2
TGTGCCATCAGTGAGTCTGGAAGACAGGGGGCCTACAATGAGCAGTTCTTC	CAISESGRQGAYNEQFF	few	TRBJ2-1	TRBD1	TRBV10-3
TGTGCCAGCAGCCAGGTGTACAATGAGCAGTTCTTC	CASSQVYNEQFF	few	TRBJ2-1	NA	TRBV3-1
TGTGCCAGCAGTAACCAGGGGGGGAGGCTGTTTTTT	CASSNQGGRLFF	few	TRBJ2-2	NA	TRBV12-3/TRBV12-4
TGTGCCAGCATCCCCTCAGGTGGGTTAAATCAGCCCCAGCATTTT	CASIPSGGLNQPQHF	NA	TRBJ1-5	NA	TRBV12-3/TRBV12-4
TGTGCCAGCAGCCCCACCTCCCCTAACTATGGCTACACCTTC	CASSPTSPNYGYTF	few	TRBJ1-2	NA	TRBV7-2
TGTGCCACCAGTGATGGGGGGTGGTCGGACATTCAGTACTTC	CATSDGGWSDIQYF	few	TRBJ2-4	NA	TRBV24-1
TGTGCCAGCGCTTCGATAACAGGGGGCTCGGGGACCCAGTACTTC	CASASITGGSGTQYF	few	TRBJ2-5	TRBD1	TRBV2